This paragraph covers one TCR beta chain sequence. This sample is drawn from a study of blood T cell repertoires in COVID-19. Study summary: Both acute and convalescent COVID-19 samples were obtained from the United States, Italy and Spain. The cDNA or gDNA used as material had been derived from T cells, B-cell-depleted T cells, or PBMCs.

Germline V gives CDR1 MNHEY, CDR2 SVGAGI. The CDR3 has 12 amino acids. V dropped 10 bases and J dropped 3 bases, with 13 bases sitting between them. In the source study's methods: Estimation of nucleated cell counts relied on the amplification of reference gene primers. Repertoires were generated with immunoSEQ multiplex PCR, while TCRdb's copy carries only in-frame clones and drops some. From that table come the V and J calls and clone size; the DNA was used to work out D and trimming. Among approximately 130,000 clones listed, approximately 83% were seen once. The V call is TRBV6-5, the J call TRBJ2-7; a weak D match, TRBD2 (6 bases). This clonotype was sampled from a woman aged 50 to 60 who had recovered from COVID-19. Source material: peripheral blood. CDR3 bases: TGTGCCATCCGAGGCGGGATCTACGAGCAGTACTTC. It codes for CAIRGGIYEQYF.